This section outlines one T cell receptor (beta chain) sequence together with its context. Its target is not known. This sample was included in a study of T cells after yellow fever vaccination. Across the study: For low cell numbers, libraries were made with SMART-Seq v4 Ultra Low Input.

A process of 5'RACE template switching, which added a universal primer site and UMIs, was used to make TCR cDNA. TCRdb re-analysed the 5' RACE reads in MiXCR, keeping a single row per CDR3 protein. The sample lists hundreds of thousands of distinct CDR3 sequences, roughly 3.9% occurring once. General study points: Reappearance after the booster was observed for most primary-vaccination clones (more than 95% CD4, roughly 90% CD8). Secondary responses were weaker yet peaked faster, day 5 versus 15.

The source material was PBMCs, sampled 5 days after the yellow fever booster vaccination. The sequence was collected from a man aged 18 to 30 who received the YFV17D yellow fever vaccine.

DNA for the CDR3: TGTGCCAGCAGTGGTAGCGGGGGGGCCGAGGAGCAGTACTTC. Its protein is CASSGSGGAEEQYF. The V gene is TRBV2, the J gene TRBJ2-7, with 11 bases lining up with TRBD2. The CDR3 totals 14 residues. V shed 4 bases, J shed 7 bases, and the junction held 6 bases outside the gene matches. Germline-derived CDR1 and CDR2 are SNHLY and FYNNEI.